The sequence of this T cell receptor (beta chain) was determined in a study of blood T cell repertoires in COVID-19. The wider study: T cells, B-cell-depleted T cells, or PBMCs supplied cDNA or gDNA.

This CDR3 region has 15 residues. The germline gives CDR1 KGHSH, CDR2 LQKENI. J was trimmed by 5 bases and V by 3 bases; bases with no gene match: 9. The protocol was immunoSEQ multiplex PCR, while the TCRdb copy is restricted to in-frame clones and leaves out a portion. This sample yields approximately 250,000 clones, of which approximately 90% are seen a single time; about 4% belongs to the top ten. The chain couples TRBV18 to TRBJ2-7, with 8 bases fitting TRBD1. The source of this sequence is a woman in her 30s with acute COVID-19. Sequenced: PBMCs or T cells enriched from blood (not recorded which). CDR3 coding DNA: TGTGCCAGCTCACCCTTCGGGACAGGTCCCGACGAGCAGTACTTC. Translation gives CASSPFGTGPDEQYF.